The clone carrying this T cell receptor beta chain was picked up one time. Its target is not known. Germline V CDR1 and CDR2: MNHEY, SVGEGT. Between the trimmed V and J ends, which lost 5 bases and 3 bases, there was a span of 20 bases. This CDR3 is built from 16 residues. This record belongs to a study of T cell responses to AZD1222 COVID-19 vaccine. The repertoire was sequenced with immunoSEQ multiplex PCR; TCRdb's copy has only in-frame clones and lacks some. The sample holds about 200,000 clones; 85% to 95% are singletons and the top ten take less than 4.5%. Study results and limitations: Spike-specific TCR breadth and depth went up after people got two AZD1222 doses. Only five to seven individuals given AZD1222 were seropositive at baseline. The CD4 TCRs associated with vaccination extended across spike and predominated at 160-218 and 743-854. Unmutated variant regions are reportedly the target of nearly half of TCRs that are spike-specific.

The chain employs TRBV6-2 or TRBV6-3 and TRBJ2-7; D is possibly TRBD2 (6 bases). The source is an adult who received the MenACWY meningococcal vaccine as a control. Sequences were derived from peripheral blood, sampled 28 days after the second dose of the MenACWY control vaccine. CDR3 in amino acids: CASSRMEGRAFYEQYF. The CDR3 nucleotides read TGTGCCAGCAGTAGAATGGAGGGCAGGGCATTCTACGAGCAGTACTTC.